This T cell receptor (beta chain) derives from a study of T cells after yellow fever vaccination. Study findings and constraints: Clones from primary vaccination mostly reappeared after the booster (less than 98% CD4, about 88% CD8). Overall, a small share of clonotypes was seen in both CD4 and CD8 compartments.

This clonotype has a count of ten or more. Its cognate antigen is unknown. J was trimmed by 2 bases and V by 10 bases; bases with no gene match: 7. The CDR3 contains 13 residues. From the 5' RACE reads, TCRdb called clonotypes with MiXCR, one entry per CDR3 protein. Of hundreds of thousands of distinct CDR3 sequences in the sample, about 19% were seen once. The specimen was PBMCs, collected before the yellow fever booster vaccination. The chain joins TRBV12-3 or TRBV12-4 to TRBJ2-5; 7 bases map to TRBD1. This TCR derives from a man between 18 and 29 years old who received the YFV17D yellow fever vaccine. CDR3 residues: CATRRQGQETQYF. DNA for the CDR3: TGTGCCACCCGGCGACAGGGTCAAGAGACCCAGTACTTC.